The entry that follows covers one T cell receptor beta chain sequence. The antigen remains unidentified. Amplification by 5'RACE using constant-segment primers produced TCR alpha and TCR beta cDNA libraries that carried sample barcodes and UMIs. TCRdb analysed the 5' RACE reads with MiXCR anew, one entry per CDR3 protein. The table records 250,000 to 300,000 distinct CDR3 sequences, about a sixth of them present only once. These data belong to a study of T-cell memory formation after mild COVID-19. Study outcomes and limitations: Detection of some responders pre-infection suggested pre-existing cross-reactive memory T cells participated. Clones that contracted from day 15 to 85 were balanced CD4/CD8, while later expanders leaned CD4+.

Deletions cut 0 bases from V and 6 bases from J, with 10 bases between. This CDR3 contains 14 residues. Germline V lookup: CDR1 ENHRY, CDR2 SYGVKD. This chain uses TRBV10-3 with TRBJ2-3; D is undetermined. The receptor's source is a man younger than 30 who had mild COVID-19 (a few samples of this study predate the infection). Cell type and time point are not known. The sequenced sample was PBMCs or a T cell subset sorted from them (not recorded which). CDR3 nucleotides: TGTGCCATCAGTGAGTCGGTGACCGGGGATACGCAGTATTTT. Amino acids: CAISESVTGDTQYF.